These 6 T cell receptor beta chains were all obtained from the same sample, sequenced in a study of cytomegalovirus exposure and HLA in healthy donors. PCR was performed using 60 Vbeta and 13 Jbeta primers. The table came from immunoSEQ multiplex PCR; TCRdb's copy has only in-frame clones and leaves some out. The sample records approximately 140,000 clones, 80% being singletons. The sequenced sample consisted of PBMCs. The receptor source for this set is a middle-aged man in good health and CMV-seropositive.

About this clone itself: The sample holds other DNA sequences that translate to the same CDR3. The CDR3 sequence: CASSSFRDRSSYEQYF. CDR3 nucleotide sequence: TGTGCCAGCAGCTCCTTCCGGGACAGGAGCTCCTACGAGCAGTACTTC. V gene TRBV13 combines with J gene TRBJ2-7, with TRBD1 matching 8 bases. The CDR3 runs 16 residues. V lost 4 bases, J lost 0 bases, and 8 bases stayed unmatched. From germline, CDR1 is PRHDT and CDR2 FYEKMQ (reference sequence).

The chain joins TRBV6-5 to TRBJ1-6; TRBD1 matches at 7 bases. The CDR3 sequence is 14 residues long. V was clipped by 7 bases and J by 9 bases; unmatched bases: 9. The germline CDR1 and CDR2 sequences are MNHEY and SVGAGI. The CDR3 bases are TGTGCCAGCAATAGGGACAGATCCGGTTCACCCCTCCACTTT. Amino acids: CASNRDRSGSPLHF.

The chain uses TRBV19 and TRBJ1-2, with TRBD1 matching over 9 bases. CDR1 and CDR2 from the germline V gene are LNHDA and SQIVND (reference sequence). The length of the CDR3 is 14 residues. V was clipped by 6 bases and J by 4 bases; unmatched bases: 6. Here the CDR3 DNA reads TGTGCCAGTAGCACAGGGGGCCCACTCTATGGCTACACCTTC. The encoded protein is CASSTGGPLYGYTF.

The chain has TRBV5-1 and TRBJ2-6, with D hard to call. V was trimmed by 1 base and J by 0 bases, leaving 8 bases between them. This CDR3 has 16 amino acids. Germline lookup yields CDR1 SGHRS and CDR2 YFSETQ. The CDR3 DNA reads as TGCGCCAGCAGCTTGTGGCCCATCTCTGGGGCCAACGTCCTGACTTTC. Amino acid sequence: CASSLWPISGANVLTF.

V and J are TRBV11-1 and TRBJ2-2; the D is unclear. CDR1 SGHAT and CDR2 FQDESV come from the germline V gene (reference sequence). V was pared by 5 bases and J by 7 bases, with 20 bases between. CDR3 length equals 16 residues. For the CDR3, the DNA is TGTGCCAGCAGCCTCCCCGCCCAGACGAGAGGCGGGGAGCTGTTTTTT. Translating gives CASSLPAQTRGGELFF.

J is TRBJ2-2 and V is TRBV7-2, with D unclear. The CDR3 extends over 13 amino acids. The germline CDR1 and CDR2 sequences are SGHTA and FQGNSA. Trimming pared 5 bases from V and 1 base from J, leaving 5 bases between. The CDR3 coding sequence is TGTGCCAGCAGCGGGCGGAACACCGGGGAGCTGTTTTTT. It is translated as CASSGRNTGELFF.